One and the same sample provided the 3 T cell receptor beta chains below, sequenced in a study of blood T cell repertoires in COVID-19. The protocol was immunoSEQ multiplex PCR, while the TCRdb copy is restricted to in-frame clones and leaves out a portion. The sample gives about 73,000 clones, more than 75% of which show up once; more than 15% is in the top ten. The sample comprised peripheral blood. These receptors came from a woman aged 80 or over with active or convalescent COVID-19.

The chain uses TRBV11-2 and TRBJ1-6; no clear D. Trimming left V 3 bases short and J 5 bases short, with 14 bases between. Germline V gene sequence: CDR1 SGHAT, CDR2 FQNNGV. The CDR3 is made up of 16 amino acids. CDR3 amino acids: CASSFRGMSHNSPLHF. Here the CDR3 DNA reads TGTGCCAGCAGCTTCAGAGGGATGAGCCATAATTCACCCCTCCACTTT.

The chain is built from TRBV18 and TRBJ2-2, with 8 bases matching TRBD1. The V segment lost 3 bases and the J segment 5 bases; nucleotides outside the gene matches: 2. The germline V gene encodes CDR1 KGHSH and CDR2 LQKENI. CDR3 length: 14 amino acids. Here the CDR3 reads CASSPTGDTGELFF. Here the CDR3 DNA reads TGTGCCAGCTCACCGACAGGGGATACCGGGGAGCTGTTTTTT.

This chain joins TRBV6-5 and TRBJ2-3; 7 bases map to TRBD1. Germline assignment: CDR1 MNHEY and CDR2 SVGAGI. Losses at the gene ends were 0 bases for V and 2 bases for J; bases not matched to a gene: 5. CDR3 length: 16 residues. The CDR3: CASSYSGQLLTDTQYF. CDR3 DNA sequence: TGTGCCAGCAGTTACTCGGGACAGCTCCTCACAGATACGCAGTATTTT.